This T cell receptor (beta chain) was profiled in a study of monozygotic twins with inflammatory bowel disease. The CDR3 spans 19 residues. In germline, CDR1 is DFQATT, CDR2 SNEGSKA (reference sequence). Total RNA, at roughly 3.5 ug, went into every TCR library. TCRdb reprocessed the 5' RACE reads; each CDR3 protein has one entry and no DNA is given. Its table lists hundreds of thousands of distinct CDR3 sequences. The clonotype comes from a human donor with ulcerative colitis or Crohn's disease, or a healthy co-twin of an affected twin (not recorded which). Sequences were obtained from blood. V usage is TRBV20-1 and J usage is TRBJ2-3; TCRdb outputs TRBD1, but without DNA this stays unchecked. The CDR3 region is CSARDDRKWSGRSTDTQYF.